This TCR beta chain was sequenced during a study of blood T cell repertoires in COVID-19. The overall study: Acute and convalescent COVID-19 specimens originated in the United States, Italy and Spain.

The CDR3 loop spans 14 amino acids. Germline CDR1 reads SGHTA; CDR2 reads FQGTGA. V was trimmed by 0 bases and J by 3 bases, leaving 8 bases between them. Per the original methods: Researchers report that nucleated cell counts were estimated from reference gene primer amplification. Using immunoSEQ multiplex PCR, the repertoire was profiled, and TCRdb retains in-frame clones only, with some absent. V, J and clone size reflect that table, while D and trimming were determined from the DNA. The repertoire holds over 65,000 clones, with roughly 88% as singletons. This chain joins TRBV7-3 and TRBJ1-1; D remains ambiguous. This receptor was obtained from a man aged 25-45 years with acute or convalescent COVID-19. The sample comprised peripheral blood. CDR3 sequence reads: CASSLTRLDTEAFF. Written as DNA, the CDR3 is TGTGCCAGCAGCTTAACCAGGCTTGACACTGAAGCTTTCTTT.